The source of this T cell receptor (beta chain) is a study of cytomegalovirus exposure and HLA in healthy donors. General study points: The study recorded some 160 TCR beta chains that were cytomegalovirus-associated.

Notes on this clone: Its specificity is unknown.

Both 60 Vbeta primers and 13 Jbeta primers went into the PCR. The assay was immunoSEQ multiplex PCR, and TCRdb's table has in-frame clones only and misses some. The repertoire holds about 190,000 clones, with over 60% as singletons. Germline CDR1 and CDR2: MNHEY and SMNVEV (reference sequence). The CDR3 is 12 amino acids. The V gene lost 11 bases and the J gene lost 7 bases, with 12 bases spanning the gap. Participants comprised healthy donors of bone marrow. This sequence originates from a man aged 25-45 years in good health and CMV-seropositive. The chain is built from TRBV27 and TRBJ1-6; perhaps TRBD1 as D (5 bases). The sample taken for sequencing was PBMCs. For the CDR3, the DNA is TGTGCCTACCGGGGGGGAAATTCACCCCTCCACTTT. Translated: CAYRGGNSPLHF.